These 17 T cell receptor beta chains share one sample of origin, sequenced in a study of cytomegalovirus exposure and HLA in healthy donors. Primers for the PCR totalled 60 Vbeta and 13 Jbeta. Profiling relied on immunoSEQ multiplex PCR, and the TCRdb table lists in-frame clones only, not all of them. This sample has fewer than 200,000 clones, with roughly four fifths found just once. Material: PBMCs. The source is a man aged 45-65 years in good health and CMV-seropositive.

DNA for the CDR3: TGCAGCGTTGACCCGGGGGGAGGAGGCGGGGAGCTGTTTTTT. As protein: CSVDPGGGGGELFF. The J gene is TRBJ2-2, the V gene TRBV29-1, with TRBD2 matching 7 bases. V lost 3 bases and J lost 7; bases outside the gene matches: 8. Germline loops: CDR1 SQVTM, CDR2 ANQGSEA. This CDR3 contains 14 residues.

CDR3 nucleotides: TGTGCCAGCAGCCCCTCGAGGGAACAGCCCCAGCATTTT. It codes for CASSPSREQPQHF. J is TRBJ1-5 and V is TRBV7-8, with no clear D. The CDR3 loop spans 13 amino acids. Germline V CDR1 and CDR2: SGHVS, FQNEAQ. V was pared by 5 bases and J by 7 bases, with 12 bases between.

The J gene is TRBJ2-3, the V gene TRBV6-5; D not resolved. V lost 4 bases and J 2 bases, leaving 16 bases between the germline ends. There are 16 residues in the CDR3. Germline V gene data show CDR1 as MNHEY and CDR2 as SVGAGI. The CDR3 DNA reads as TGTGCCAGCAGTTTAGTTGCAGGCGAGTACACAGATACGCAGTATTTT. Protein: CASSLVAGEYTDTQYF.

V usage is TRBV5-1 and J usage is TRBJ1-2; 10 nucleotides line up with TRBD1. V lost 5 bases, J lost 0 bases, and 7 bases stayed unmatched. The CDR3 runs 16 residues. Germline CDR1 is SGHRS and CDR2 is YFSETQ. CDR3 protein: CASSTGQGIPNYGYTF. CDR3 nucleotides: TGCGCCAGCAGTACGGGACAGGGGATCCCTAACTATGGCTACACCTTC.

The V call is TRBV4-3, the J call TRBJ2-7; 10 bases are shared with TRBD2. CDR1 is LGHNA, CDR2 YSLEER, per germline. This CDR3 region has 15 residues. With V trimmed by 2 bases and J by 4 bases, 5 bases remained unmatched. The CDR3 DNA follows: TGCGCCAGCAGCCAAACACTAGCGGGGAATTACGAGCAGTACTTC. Translating gives CASSQTLAGNYEQYF.

This clone came up once. The gene calls are TRBV25-1 and TRBJ2-3; a possible D gene is TRBD2 (5 bases). Between the trimmed V and J ends, which lost 4 bases and 0 bases, there was a span of 14 bases. The CDR3 runs 16 residues. Germline V CDR1 and CDR2: MGHDK, SYGVNS. The CDR3 here is CASSGPEAPSTDTQYF. As DNA, the CDR3 is TGTGCCAGCAGTGGGCCGGAGGCCCCTAGCACAGATACGCAGTATTTT. Using reference TRBV25-1 and TRBJ2-3 for the parts outside the CDR3, the full variable domain is EADIYQTPRYLVIGTGKKITLECSQTMGHDKMYWYQQDPGMELHLIHYSYGVNSTEKGDLSSESTVSRIRTEHFPLTLESARPSHTSQYLCASSGPEAPSTDTQYFGPGTRLTVL.

This clone came up once. The chain couples TRBV7-3 to TRBJ2-2, with D possibly TRBD2 on 6 matching bases. Trimming took 1 base from V and 5 from J, leaving 17 bases between them. From germline, CDR1 is SGHTA and CDR2 FQGTGA. The CDR3 covers 17 residues. The CDR3 sequence: CASSLIIGRAGTGELFF. The CDR3 coding sequence is TGTGCCAGCAGCTTAATAATTGGCCGCGCGGGGACCGGGGAGCTGTTTTTT. Complete variable domain (other parts from reference TRBV7-3 and TRBJ2-2): GAGVSQTPSNKVTEKGKYVELRCDPISGHTALYWYRQSLGQGPEFLIYFQGTGAADDSGLPNDRFFAVRPEGSVSTLKIQRTERGDSAVYLCASSLIIGRAGTGELFFGEGSRLTVL.

This clone was detected only once. The V call is TRBV10-3, the J call TRBJ2-5, with D possibly being TRBD1 (6 bases). Per the germline V gene, CDR1 is ENHRY and CDR2 is SYGVKD. The germline V and J ends were trimmed by 4 bases and 5 bases, with 23 bases remaining between them. This CDR3 comprises 17 residues. The CDR3 here is CAISADRSRDPEETQYF. DNA of the CDR3: TGTGCCATCAGTGCGGACAGATCAAGAGACCCGGAGGAGACCCAGTACTTC.

The V gene is TRBV27, the J gene TRBJ2-7, with 8 bases matching TRBD2. The CDR3 is made up of 14 amino acids. With 6 bases clipped from V and 3 bases from J, the junction kept 7 bases outside the gene matches. The germline CDR1 and CDR2 sequences are MNHEY and SMNVEV (reference sequence). The DNA for the CDR3 is TGTGCCAGCAGCGGGGTAGCGGGACGCTACGAGCAGTACTTC. It codes for CASSGVAGRYEQYF.

The V and J genes are TRBV11-1 and TRBJ2-1; TRBD2 agrees at 9 bases. In germline, CDR1 is SGHAT, CDR2 FQDESV (reference sequence). The junction had 4 bases not matched to a gene; V was cut back by 1 base and J by 3 bases. The CDR3 spans 16 residues. CDR3 DNA sequence: TGTGCCAGCAGCTTAGTCGTACTAGCGGGCTACAATGAGCAGTTCTTC. Its translation: CASSLVVLAGYNEQFF.

This chain joins TRBV9 and TRBJ1-5; 7 bases match TRBD1. Germline CDR1 SGDLS, CDR2 YYNGEE. This CDR3 has 15 amino acids. V was clipped by 0 bases and J by 5 bases; unmatched bases: 5. CDR3 DNA: TGTGCCAGCAGCGTAGGACAGGGCCTCGATCAGCCCCAGCATTTT. Translating gives CASSVGQGLDQPQHF.

This sequence joins TRBV7-9 and TRBJ2-7; D is perhaps TRBD1 (6 bases). Trimming removed 7 bases at V and 2 bases at J, with 6 bases between. Per germline, CDR1 SEHNR and CDR2 FQNEAQ (reference sequence). The CDR3 loop spans 11 amino acids. CDR3 in DNA: TGTGCCAGCACAGGGGCCTACGAGCAGTACTTC. Its translation: CASTGAYEQYF.

This chain joins TRBV6-6 and TRBJ2-7; TRBD2 agrees at 7 bases. The CDR3 runs to 12 residues. The ends lost 8 bases at V and 0 bases at J; junction bases unmatched: 1. Germline V gene data show CDR1 as MNHNY and CDR2 as SVGAGI (reference sequence). The CDR3 sequence is CASGDYSYEQYF. The CDR3 bases are TGTGCCAGCGGGGACTACTCCTACGAGCAGTACTTC.

The chain employs TRBV7-2 and TRBJ2-3, with TRBD2 matching 10 bases. The germline V gene encodes CDR1 SGHTA and CDR2 FQGNSA. The J segment lost 7 bases and the V segment lost 1 base, leaving 14 bases of the junction unmatched. The CDR3 runs to 18 residues. The CDR3 loop is CASSLVLVAGGPSNTQYF. Written as DNA, the CDR3 is TGTGCCAGCAGCTTAGTTTTAGTAGCGGGGGGCCCGTCGAATACGCAGTATTTT.

This clone has just a few counts. DNA for the CDR3: TGCAGCCCTAGCAGCAATGAGCAGTTCTTC. Protein sequence: CSPSSNEQFF. The chain joins TRBV20-1 to TRBJ2-1, with D possibly matching TRBD2 (5 bases). Germline CDR1 DFQATT, CDR2 SNEGSKA (reference sequence). The length of the CDR3 is 10 residues.

The V and J genes are TRBV5-5 and TRBJ2-6; TRBD1 might be the D (6 bases). Between the trimmed V and J ends, which lost 4 bases and 0 bases, there was a span of 17 bases. CDR1 and CDR2 from the germline V gene are SGHKS and YYEKEE (reference sequence). The CDR3 totals 18 residues. The CDR3 DNA reads as TGTGCCAGCAGCGCGAGGACAGCCGCCACCTCTGGGGCCAACGTCCTGACTTTC. Translation: CASSARTAATSGANVLTF.

In its sample, this clone was seen a few times. The chain uses TRBV27 and TRBJ2-1, with TRBD1 as a possible D gene (5 bases). Trimming shortened V by 3 bases and J by 7 bases, and 10 bases separated the two germline ends. Germline V gives CDR1 MNHEY, CDR2 SMNVEV (reference sequence). The CDR3 contains 13 residues. The CDR3 DNA sequence: TGTGCCAGCAGTTTGGGGCAGTTAAATGAGCAGTTCTTC. The encoded protein is CASSLGQLNEQFF.